The 8 T cell receptor beta chains presented below share a single source sample, sequenced in a study of cytomegalovirus exposure and HLA in healthy donors. Amplification used 60 Vbeta primers and 13 Jbeta primers. Sequenced by immunoSEQ multiplex PCR; TCRdb stores in-frame clones only, minus some. The data show 200,000 to 250,000 clones, over 75% seen once. Sequences were obtained from PBMCs. The origin of the receptors is a girl aged 2 to 10 in good health and CMV-seronegative.

The CDR3 DNA reads TGTGCCAGTAGTATTATAGGACAGGGGGCTGACGAGCAGTACTTC. Translated: CASSIIGQGADEQYF. The chain links TRBV19 to TRBJ2-5; 11 bases fit TRBD1. The end of the DNA aligns better with TRBJ2-7, so the J call may be wrong. Germline V gene sequence: CDR1 LNHDA, CDR2 SQIVND (reference sequence). This CDR3 is built from 15 residues.

V is TRBV7-9 and J is TRBJ1-6; D remains ambiguous. Germline V gives CDR1 SEHNR, CDR2 FQNEAQ (reference sequence). V lost 6 bases, J lost 0 bases, and 15 bases lay in between. The CDR3 consists of 17 residues. CDR3 loop: CASSSRGGSSYNSPLHF. The CDR3 bases are TGTGCCAGCAGTTCTCGGGGAGGGAGCTCCTATAATTCACCCCTCCACTTT.

This clone occurred once. The V gene is TRBV2, the J gene TRBJ2-5; perhaps TRBD1 as D (6 bases). Germline-derived CDR1 and CDR2 are SNHLY and FYNNEI. V was pared by 4 bases and J by 7 bases, with 13 bases between. This CDR3 has 13 amino acids. The CDR3 DNA reads TGTGCCAGCAGTGTTTCAGGGGTCGGGACCCAGTACTTC. Translating it yields CASSVSGVGTQYF.

The chain has TRBV6-5 and TRBJ1-1, with D unresolved. There are 14 residues in the CDR3. Germline CDR1 reads MNHEY; CDR2 reads SVGAGI. The V gene lost 2 bases and the J gene lost 2 bases, with 9 bases spanning the gap. This CDR3 reads CASSYATDNTEAFF. The CDR3 DNA follows: TGTGCCAGCAGTTACGCCACAGATAACACTGAAGCTTTCTTT.

The J gene is TRBJ1-5, the V gene TRBV29-1; D is ambiguous. The CDR3 has 22 amino acids. Germline V lookup: CDR1 SQVTM, CDR2 ANQGSEA. The V end was cut by 1 base, the J end by 2 bases, with 33 bases between. The CDR3 sequence is CSVEGQFLSSKGGFLGNQPQHF. The CDR3, as DNA: TGCAGCGTTGAAGGTCAATTCTTGTCTAGCAAAGGAGGGTTTTTGGGCAATCAGCCCCAGCATTTT.

This sequence joins TRBV7-9 and TRBJ2-1; 8 nucleotides line up with TRBD1. With 3 bases clipped from V and 7 bases from J, the junction kept 8 bases outside the gene matches. Per the germline V gene, CDR1 is SEHNR and CDR2 is FQNEAQ (reference sequence). The CDR3 is 15 amino acids. CDR3 DNA sequence: TGTGCCAGCAGCTTGGTCCAGGGGGCCTGGAATGAGCAGTTCTTC. Residues: CASSLVQGAWNEQFF.

The rearrangement uses TRBV5-1 and TRBJ1-6; tentatively, D is TRBD1 (6 bases). V gave up 3 bases and J gave up 7 bases, with 8 bases separating them. This CDR3 spans 13 amino acids. Germline V gene lookup returns CDR1 SGHRS and CDR2 YFSETQ. CDR3 nucleotides: TGCGCCAGCAGCTATCAGGGGAATTCACCCCTCCACTTT. Protein: CASSYQGNSPLHF.

The V call is TRBV19, the J call TRBJ1-1; possibly TRBD1 for D (6 bases). V was trimmed by 0 bases and J by 1 base, leaving 24 bases between them. Germline values: CDR1 LNHDA, CDR2 SQIVND (reference sequence). The length of the CDR3 is 20 residues. The CDR3 DNA sequence: TGTGCCAGTAGTATAGATTTATTCCGCCTCTCGGTGACAGGGAACACTGAAGCTTTCTTT. It encodes CASSIDLFRLSVTGNTEAFF.